This record concerns one T cell receptor beta chain sequence. The antigen is undetermined. This specimen comes from a study of cytomegalovirus exposure and HLA in healthy donors. Study findings and constraints: In an earlier analysis, productive rearrangement rates for most beta V segments clustered near 87% or 30%. Confirmation was obtained in vitro that a few CMV-associated chains are specific for CMV antigens.

CDR3 size: 13 residues. V was trimmed by 10 bases and J by 7 bases, leaving 19 bases between them. Germline V gene data show CDR1 as LNHDA and CDR2 as SQIVND (reference sequence). The study ran its PCR with 60 Vbeta and 13 Jbeta primers. The assay was immunoSEQ multiplex PCR, and TCRdb's table has in-frame clones only and misses some. In all, the sample yields some 110,000 clones. The V and J genes are TRBV19 and TRBJ1-2, with D maybe TRBD1 (5 bases). Sequencing was done on a sample of PBMCs. The sequence came from a man younger than 45 in good health and CMV-seronegative. As DNA, the CDR3 is TGTGCCACCAGGGAGGGTAGATTCCGTGGCTACACCTTC. It is translated as CATREGRFRGYTF.